This T cell receptor (beta chain) is drawn from a study of blood T cells in healthy people across ages. Looking at the study overall: Every two T cells gave about one barcoded beta molecule via template switching. Study conclusions and caveats: Possibly, changes in expanded clonotypes were confounded because donor CMV status was unknown.

The germline gives CDR1 SQVTM, CDR2 ANQGSEA. Germline trimming cut 1 base from V and 3 bases from J; bases unmatched to any gene: 8. This CDR3 comprises 15 residues. For every donor, a draw yielded 7.5 to 10 milliliters of peripheral blood. PCR was performed a second time for roughly 7 to 11 cycles using a sample-barcoded 5' primer and a J-beta primer mix. Each CDR3 protein is one row after TCRdb ran MiXCR on the 5' RACE reads. The repertoire has about 1.1 million distinct CDR3 sequences, roughly two fifths of them found once; the top ten carry approximately 14%. The sample holds many counts of this clonotype. Its specificity is unknown.

The sequenced material came from blood. The sequence was collected from a man aged 18 to 35 in good health. The V gene is TRBV29-1, the J gene TRBJ2-7; 8 bases fit TRBD2. The CDR3 region is CSVEGIGSGDYEQYF. The CDR3 bases are TGCAGCGTTGAAGGGATTGGTAGCGGGGACTACGAGCAGTACTTC.